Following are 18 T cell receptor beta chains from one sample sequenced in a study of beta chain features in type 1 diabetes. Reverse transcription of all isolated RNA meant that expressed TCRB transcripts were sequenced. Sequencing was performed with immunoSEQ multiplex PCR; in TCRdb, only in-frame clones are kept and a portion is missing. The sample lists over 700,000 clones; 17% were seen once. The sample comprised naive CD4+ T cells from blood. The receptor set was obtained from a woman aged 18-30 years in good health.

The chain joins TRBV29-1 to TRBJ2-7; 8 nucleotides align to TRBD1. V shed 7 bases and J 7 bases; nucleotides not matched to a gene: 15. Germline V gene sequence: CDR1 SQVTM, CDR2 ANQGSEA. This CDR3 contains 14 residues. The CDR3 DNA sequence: TGCAGCGCCCAGGGACAGGCCAAACTTTCTGAGCAGTACTTC. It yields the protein CSAQGQAKLSEQYF.

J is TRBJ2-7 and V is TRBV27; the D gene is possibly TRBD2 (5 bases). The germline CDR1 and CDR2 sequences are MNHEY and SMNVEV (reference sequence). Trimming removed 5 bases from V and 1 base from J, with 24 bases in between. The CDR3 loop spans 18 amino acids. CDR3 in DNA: TGTGCCAGCAGTATGAGCGGACTTCTAGGTTTCAGATCCTACGAGCAGTACTTC. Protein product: CASSMSGLLGFRSYEQYF.

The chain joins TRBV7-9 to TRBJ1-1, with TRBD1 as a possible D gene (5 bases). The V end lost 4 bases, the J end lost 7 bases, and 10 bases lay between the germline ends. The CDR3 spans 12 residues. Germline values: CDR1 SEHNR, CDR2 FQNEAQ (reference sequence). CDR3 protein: CASSSQGDEAFF. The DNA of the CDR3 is TGTGCCAGCAGCTCCCAGGGAGATGAAGCTTTCTTT.

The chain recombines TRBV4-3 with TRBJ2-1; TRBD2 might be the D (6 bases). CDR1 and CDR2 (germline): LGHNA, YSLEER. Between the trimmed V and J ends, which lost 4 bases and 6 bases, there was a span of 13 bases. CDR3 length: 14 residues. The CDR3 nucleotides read TGCGCCAGCAGCCCACCGAAGCGGGCCAATGAGCAGTTCTTC. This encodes CASSPPKRANEQFF.

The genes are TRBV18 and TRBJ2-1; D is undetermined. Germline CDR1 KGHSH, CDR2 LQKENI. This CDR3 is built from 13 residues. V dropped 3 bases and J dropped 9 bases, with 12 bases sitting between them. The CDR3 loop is CASSPDTNGEQFF. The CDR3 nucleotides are TGTGCCAGCTCACCTGACACAAATGGTGAGCAGTTCTTC.

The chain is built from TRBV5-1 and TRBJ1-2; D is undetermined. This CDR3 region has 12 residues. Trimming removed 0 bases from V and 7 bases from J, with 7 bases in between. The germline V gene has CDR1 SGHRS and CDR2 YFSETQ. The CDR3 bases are TGCGCCAGCAGCTTGGGGGCTGGTGGCTACACCTTC. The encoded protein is CASSLGAGGYTF.

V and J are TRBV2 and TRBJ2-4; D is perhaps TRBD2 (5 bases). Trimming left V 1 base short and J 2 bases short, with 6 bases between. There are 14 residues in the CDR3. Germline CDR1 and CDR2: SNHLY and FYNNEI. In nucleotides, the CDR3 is TGTGCCAGCAGTGAAGGGGAGCCCAAAAACATTCAGTACTTC. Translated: CASSEGEPKNIQYF.

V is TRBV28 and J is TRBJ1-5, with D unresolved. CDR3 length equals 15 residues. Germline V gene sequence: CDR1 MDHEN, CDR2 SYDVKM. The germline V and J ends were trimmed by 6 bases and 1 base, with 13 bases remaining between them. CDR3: CASRTKSRSNQPQHF. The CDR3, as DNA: TGTGCCAGCAGGACAAAATCGCGGAGCAATCAGCCCCAGCATTTT.

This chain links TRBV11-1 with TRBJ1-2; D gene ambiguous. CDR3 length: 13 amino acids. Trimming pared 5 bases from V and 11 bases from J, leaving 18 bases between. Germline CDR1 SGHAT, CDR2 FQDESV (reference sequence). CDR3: CASSTKERLRYTF. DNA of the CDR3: TGTGCCAGCAGCACCAAGGAGAGATTGCGGTACACCTTC.

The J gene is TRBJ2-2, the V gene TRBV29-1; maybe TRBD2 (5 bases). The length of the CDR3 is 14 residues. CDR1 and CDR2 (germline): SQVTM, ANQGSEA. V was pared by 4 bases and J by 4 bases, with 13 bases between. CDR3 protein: CSVVGSGRTGELFF. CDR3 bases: TGCAGCGTTGTAGGGAGCGGCCGCACCGGGGAGCTGTTTTTT.

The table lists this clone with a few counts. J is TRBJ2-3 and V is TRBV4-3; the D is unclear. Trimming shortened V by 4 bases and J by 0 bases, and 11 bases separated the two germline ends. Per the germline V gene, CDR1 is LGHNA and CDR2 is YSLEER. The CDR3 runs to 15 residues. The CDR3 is CASSLLVLSTDTQYF. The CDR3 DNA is TGCGCCAGCAGCCTCCTAGTCCTTAGCACAGATACGCAGTATTTT.

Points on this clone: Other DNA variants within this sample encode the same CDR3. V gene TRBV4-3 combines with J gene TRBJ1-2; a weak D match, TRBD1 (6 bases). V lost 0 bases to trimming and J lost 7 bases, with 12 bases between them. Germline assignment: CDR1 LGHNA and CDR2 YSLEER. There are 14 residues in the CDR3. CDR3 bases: TGCGCCAGCAGCCAAGATACGGGGGCTGGTGGCTACACCTTC. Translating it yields CASSQDTGAGGYTF.

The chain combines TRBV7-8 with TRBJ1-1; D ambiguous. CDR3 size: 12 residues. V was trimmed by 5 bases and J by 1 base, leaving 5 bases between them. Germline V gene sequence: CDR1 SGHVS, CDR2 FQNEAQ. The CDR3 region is CASSARNTEAFF. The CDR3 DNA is TGTGCCAGCAGCGCCAGGAACACTGAAGCTTTCTTT. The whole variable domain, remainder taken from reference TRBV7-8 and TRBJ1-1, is GAGVSQSPRYKVAKRGQDVALRCDPISGHVSLFWYQQALGQGPEFLTYFQNEAQLDKSGLPSDRFFAERPEGSVSTLKIQRTQQEDSAVYLCASSARNTEAFFGQGTRLTVV.

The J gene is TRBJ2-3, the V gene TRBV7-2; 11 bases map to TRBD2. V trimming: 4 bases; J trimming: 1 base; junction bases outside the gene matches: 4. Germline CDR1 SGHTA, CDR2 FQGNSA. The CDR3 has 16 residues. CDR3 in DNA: TGTGCCAGCAGCTCAGTAGCGGGAGGGGGCACAGATACGCAGTATTTT. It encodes CASSSVAGGGTDTQYF.

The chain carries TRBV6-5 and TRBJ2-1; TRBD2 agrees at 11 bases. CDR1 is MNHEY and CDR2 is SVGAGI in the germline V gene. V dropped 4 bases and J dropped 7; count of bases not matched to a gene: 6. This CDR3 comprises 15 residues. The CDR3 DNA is TGTGCCAGCAGTTTTAGCGGGAGGGCCTTAAATGAGCAGTTCTTC. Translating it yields CASSFSGRALNEQFF.

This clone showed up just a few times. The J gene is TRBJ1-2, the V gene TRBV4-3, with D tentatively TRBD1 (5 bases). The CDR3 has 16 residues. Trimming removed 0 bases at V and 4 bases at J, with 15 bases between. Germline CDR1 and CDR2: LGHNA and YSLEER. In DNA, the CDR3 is TGCGCCAGCAGCCAAGATCCGTACAGGCGGTCCTATGGCTACACCTTC. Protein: CASSQDPYRRSYGYTF.

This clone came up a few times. The DNA of the CDR3 is TGTGCCAGCAGCTTAGAAGGGGTCGAGCAGTACTTC. It specifies CASSLEGVEQYF. The V gene is TRBV7-9, the J gene TRBJ2-7; D might be TRBD1 (5 bases). The germline V and J ends were trimmed by 1 base and 6 bases, with 7 bases remaining between them. There are 12 residues in the CDR3. Per the germline V gene, CDR1 is SEHNR and CDR2 is FQNEAQ (reference sequence).

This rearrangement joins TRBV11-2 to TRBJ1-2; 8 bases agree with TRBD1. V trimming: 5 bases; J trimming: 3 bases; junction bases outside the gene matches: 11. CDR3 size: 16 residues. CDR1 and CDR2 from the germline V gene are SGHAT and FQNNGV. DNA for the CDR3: TGTGCCAGCAGCACCTGGACAGGGAGGAGTGACTATGGCTACACCTTC. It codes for CASSTWTGRSDYGYTF. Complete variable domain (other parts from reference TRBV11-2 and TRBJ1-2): EAGVAQSPRYKIIEKRQSVAFWCNPISGHATLYWYQQILGQGPKLLIQFQNNGVVDDSQLPKDRFSAERLKGVDSTLKIQPAKLEDSAVYLCASSTWTGRSDYGYTFGSGTRLTVV.